The clone carrying this T cell receptor (beta chain) has a single count. These data are taken from a study of regulatory and conventional T cells in RAG deficiency. Per germline, CDR1 LNHDA and CDR2 SQIVND (reference sequence). V dropped 3 bases and J dropped 1; count of bases not matched to a gene: 1. The CDR3 contains 15 residues. Measured with immunoSEQ multiplex PCR; TCRdb has only the in-frame clones, and not every one. Among about 46,000 clones listed, approximately 90% were seen once. Blood CD4+ CD25-low CD127-high conventional T cells supplied the genomic DNA template. The same specimen was also included in a second study, on regulatory T cells. From that paper: The primer mix had 52 TRBV and 13 TRBJ primers.

This chain links TRBV19 with TRBJ2-2, with 8 bases aligning to TRBD1. The receptor's source is a human donor in good health. The sample consisted of CD4+ effector T cells sorted from blood. The chain's CDR3 is CASSIGQGNTGELFF. CDR3 sequence (DNA): TGTGCCAGTAGTATTGGACAGGGGAACACCGGGGAGCTGTTTTTT.